Shown below are 5 T cell receptor beta chains from a single sample sequenced in a study of blood T cell repertoires in COVID-19. Profiled with immunoSEQ multiplex PCR; TCRdb holds only in-frame clones, not every one. The sample contains approximately 75,000 clones, 70% to 85% of which appear only once. The sequenced material came from peripheral blood. These receptor sequences come from a woman between 45 and 60 years old with acute or convalescent COVID-19.

This chain connects TRBV28 to TRBJ2-7, with D possibly being TRBD2 (5 bases). Germline values: CDR1 MDHEN, CDR2 SYDVKM. V was pared by 11 bases and J by 7 bases, with 15 bases between. The CDR3 loop spans 11 amino acids. CDR3 protein: CAASGRGEQYF. DNA for the CDR3: TGTGCCGCAAGCGGCCGAGGGGAGCAGTACTTC.

V usage is TRBV23-1 and J usage is TRBJ1-2, with TRBD1 identical over 10 bases. TRBV23-1 qualifies as an ORF whose function is uncertain. With V trimmed by 3 bases and J by 5 bases, 9 bases remained unmatched. The CDR3 is 16 amino acids. CDR3 sequence reads: CASSHLPGQGNYGYTF. The CDR3 DNA is TGCGCCAGCAGTCACCTACCGGGACAGGGGAATTATGGCTACACCTTC.

This sequence joins TRBV5-4 and TRBJ2-5; tentative D call: TRBD2 (7 bases). V gave up 0 bases and J gave up 5 bases, with 17 bases separating them. The CDR3 extends over 16 amino acids. The germline V gene encodes CDR1 SGHNT and CDR2 YYREEE (reference sequence). CDR3 bases: TGTGCCAGCAGCTTGGGGGGGCGGGGGTCGGTTGAGACCCAGTACTTC. Its protein is CASSLGGRGSVETQYF.

A word on this clone: The sample carries other DNA sequences with the same CDR3. V and J are TRBV28 and TRBJ1-2; a weak D match, TRBD1 (6 bases). V dropped 2 bases and J dropped 4 bases, with 11 bases sitting between them. The CDR3 length is 14 residues. Germline V gene data show CDR1 as MDHEN and CDR2 as SYDVKM. The CDR3 DNA is TGTGCCAGCAGTTTAGGGGGCGCGGGCTATGGCTACACCTTC. Translating gives CASSLGGAGYGYTF.

This rearrangement joins TRBV4-3 to TRBJ1-2; possible D gene TRBD1, 6 bases. Germline V gene lookup returns CDR1 LGHNA and CDR2 YSLEER. The V end was cut by 0 bases, the J end by 6 bases, with 17 bases between. This CDR3 is built from 16 residues. In DNA, the CDR3 is TGCGCCAGCAGCCAAGACCATAGTACAGGGAGTAATGGCTACACCTTC. It yields the protein CASSQDHSTGSNGYTF.